The 25 T cell receptor beta chains presented below share a single source sample, sequenced in a study of a mutant IDH1 vaccine in newly diagnosed glioma. The time point here: baseline, week 1 (first vaccination visit). Treatment given: pre-vaccination baseline after standard-of-care therapy. This table comes from immunoSEQ multiplex PCR, and its TCRdb copy is limited to in-frame clones, with some not included. Here the sample spans around 59,000 clones, approximately 92% being singletons. This specimen consisted of PBMCs, obtained from a glioma patient treated with radiotherapy, temozolomide or both. The receptors shown here come from a man over 45 with glioma.

The chain employs TRBV19 and TRBJ1-2; D is ambiguous. Germline assignment: CDR1 LNHDA and CDR2 SQIVND (reference sequence). This CDR3 comprises 12 residues. V lost 7 bases and J lost 2, with 8 bases in between. The CDR3 sequence: CASKEGNYGYTF. In DNA form, the CDR3 reads TGTGCCAGTAAAGAAGGGAACTATGGCTACACCTTC.

The rearrangement joins TRBV2 to TRBJ2-1; 8 bases agree with TRBD1. The CDR3 runs to 13 residues. Germline CDR1 and CDR2: SNHLY and FYNNEI. V lost 6 bases and J lost 8; bases outside the gene matches: 6. CDR3 loop: CASSRTGFHEQFF. CDR3 in DNA: TGTGCCAGCAGCCGGACAGGGTTCCATGAGCAGTTCTTC.

The chain recombines TRBV6-1 with TRBJ2-2, with D uncertain. This CDR3 is built from 14 residues. V lost 4 bases, J lost 4 bases, and 10 bases lay in between. Germline V lookup: CDR1 MNHNS, CDR2 SASEGT. CDR3 loop: CASSAAGSTGELFF. In nucleotides, the CDR3 is TGTGCCAGCAGTGCAGCTGGGTCCACCGGGGAGCTGTTTTTT.

The chain carries TRBV6-5 and TRBJ1-5; D is ambiguous. Germline values: CDR1 MNHEY, CDR2 SVGAGI. Trimming stripped 9 bases from V and 4 bases from J, with 4 bases between. This CDR3 contains 10 residues. CDR3 sequence: CASFNQPQHF. In DNA form, the CDR3 reads TGTGCCAGTTTTAATCAGCCCCAGCATTTT.

A single count supports this clone. The chain joins TRBV6-1 to TRBJ2-5; the D gene is possibly TRBD1 (5 bases). The germline V gene encodes CDR1 MNHNS and CDR2 SASEGT. V was shortened by 2 bases and J by 7 bases, with 11 bases between the two germline ends. CDR3 length equals 13 residues. The CDR3 loop is CASSESLQGTQYF. The CDR3 nucleotides read TGTGCCAGCAGTGAATCTCTGCAGGGGACCCAGTACTTC.

The chain carries TRBV4-1 and TRBJ1-1, with D possibly TRBD1 on 5 matching bases. From germline, CDR1 is MGHRA and CDR2 YSYEKL. There are 13 residues in the CDR3. V lost 5 bases, J lost 8 bases, and 15 bases lay in between. CDR3 DNA sequence: TGCGCCAGCAGCTCTCAAATTCAGGGAGAAGCTTTCTTT. Amino acids: CASSSQIQGEAFF.

This clone is medium-sized in the sample. This same CDR3 is encoded by further DNA sequences in the sample. V gene TRBV15 combines with J gene TRBJ2-7; TRBD1 matches 9 bases. Germline V gene lookup returns CDR1 LNHNV and CDR2 YYDKDF (reference sequence). The V segment lost 1 base and the J segment 5 bases; nucleotides outside the gene matches: 3. The CDR3 totals 14 residues. The CDR3 DNA is TGTGCCACCAGCAGAGGACAGGGGGAGAACGAGCAGTACTTC. Translation gives CATSRGQGENEQYF. The variable domain in full, with the rest retrieved from reference TRBV15 and TRBJ2-7, is DAMVIQNPRYQVTQFGKPVTLSCSQTLNHNVMYWYQQKSSQAPKLLFHYYDKDFNNEADTPDNFQSRRPNTSFCFLDIRSPGLGDTAMYLCATSRGQGENEQYFGPGTRLTVT.

The genes are TRBV6-5 and TRBJ1-1; D uncertain. The CDR3 is 13 residues long. V lost 2 bases and J 4 bases, leaving 8 bases between the germline ends. Per germline, CDR1 MNHEY and CDR2 SVGAGI. The CDR3 here is CASSYRAGTEAFF. The CDR3 DNA is TGTGCCAGCAGTTACAGGGCCGGCACTGAAGCTTTCTTT.

The chain joins TRBV28 to TRBJ1-1; D is uncertain. The CDR3 runs to 13 residues. Germline V gives CDR1 MDHEN, CDR2 SYDVKM. V lost 2 bases and J 1 base, leaving 5 bases between the germline ends. CDR3 in amino acids: CASSLVENTEAFF. CDR3 DNA sequence: TGTGCCAGCAGTTTAGTGGAGAACACTGAAGCTTTCTTT.

The chain carries TRBV19 and TRBJ2-2; 7 bases agree with TRBD1. In germline, CDR1 is LNHDA, CDR2 SQIVND (reference sequence). With 5 bases clipped from V and 1 base from J, the junction kept 4 bases outside the gene matches. This CDR3 contains 15 residues. The DNA of the CDR3 is TGTGCCAGTAGTTTACGACAGGGGAACACCGGGGAGCTGTTTTTT. It specifies CASSLRQGNTGELFF. Complete variable domain (other parts from reference TRBV19 and TRBJ2-2): DGGITQSPKYLFRKEGQNVTLSCEQNLNHDAMYWYRQDPGQGLRLIYYSQIVNDFQKGDIAEGYSVSREKKESFPLTVTSAQKNPTAFYLCASSLRQGNTGELFFGEGSRLTVL.

This sequence joins TRBV7-9 and TRBJ1-1, with D maybe TRBD1 (6 bases). Trimming pared 1 base from V and 6 bases from J, leaving 15 bases between. CDR1 SEHNR and CDR2 FQNEAQ come from the germline V gene (reference sequence). The CDR3 is 15 amino acids. The CDR3 spells CASSLEWVGQSEAFF. The CDR3 DNA reads as TGTGCCAGCAGCTTAGAGTGGGTTGGACAGTCTGAAGCTTTCTTT.

V usage is TRBV5-4 and J usage is TRBJ2-1; D is perhaps TRBD2 (9 bases). This CDR3 spans 17 amino acids. Germline CDR1 is SGHNT and CDR2 is YYREEE (reference sequence). Trimming took 4 bases from V and 7 from J, leaving 24 bases between them. This CDR3 reads CASSKLGSSGTGNEQFF. The CDR3 DNA is TGTGCCAGCAGCAAATTGGGGTCTAGCGGGACAGGTAATGAGCAGTTCTTC.

This chain uses TRBV5-6 with TRBJ2-3, with 8 bases lining up with TRBD2. Germline V gene data show CDR1 as SGHDT and CDR2 as YYEEEE. The CDR3 length is 14 residues. V shed 4 bases, J shed 3 bases, and the junction held 4 bases outside the gene matches. CDR3 nucleotide sequence: TGTGCCAGCAGCCCGGGACTAGTGACAGATACGCAGTATTTT. This encodes CASSPGLVTDTQYF.

The rearrangement joins TRBV4-1 to TRBJ1-5; weak D call: TRBD1 (5 bases). The V end was cut by 0 bases, the J end by 7 bases, with 10 bases between. CDR3 size: 14 residues. CDR1 and CDR2 (germline): MGHRA, YSYEKL. This CDR3 is CASSQEKRGQPQHF. The CDR3, as DNA: TGCGCCAGCAGCCAAGAAAAAAGGGGCCAGCCCCAGCATTTT.

The chain employs TRBV5-1 and TRBJ2-6, with TRBD2 as a possible D gene (6 bases). The germline V and J ends were trimmed by 2 bases and 0 bases, with 9 bases remaining between them. This CDR3 contains 16 residues. Germline CDR1 SGHRS, CDR2 YFSETQ. CDR3 protein: CASSFREASGANVLTF. CDR3 in DNA: TGCGCCAGCAGCTTCAGGGAGGCCTCTGGGGCCAACGTCCTGACTTTC. The variable domain in full, completed from reference TRBV5-1 and TRBJ2-6, reads KAGVTQTPRYLIKTRGQQVTLSCSPISGHRSVSWYQQTPGQGLQFLFEYFSETQRNKGNFPGRFSGRQFSNSRSEMNVSTLELGDSALYLCASSFREASGANVLTFGAGSRLTVL.

This clone was counted a single time. V gene TRBV10-2 combines with J gene TRBJ2-5; 7 nucleotides agree with TRBD1. V was clipped by 5 bases and J by 5 bases; unmatched bases: 8. CDR1 is WSHSY and CDR2 is SAAADI in the germline V gene. The CDR3 has 14 amino acids. The CDR3 protein is CASSRQGLRETQYF. The CDR3 DNA sequence: TGCGCCAGCAGTAGACAGGGATTGAGGGAGACCCAGTACTTC.

The gene calls are TRBV5-1 and TRBJ2-3; the match to TRBD2 covers 8 bases. From germline, CDR1 is SGHRS and CDR2 YFSETQ. V gave up 3 bases and J gave up 0 bases; unmatched junction bases: 9. The CDR3 sequence is 17 residues long. CDR3 amino acids: CASSSTRTSLSTDTQYF. DNA for the CDR3: TGCGCCAGCAGCTCTACCCGGACTAGCCTTAGCACAGATACGCAGTATTTT.

This clone was seen only once. V is TRBV15 and J is TRBJ2-5; 8 nucleotides line up with TRBD2. V was clipped by 2 bases and J by 2 bases; unmatched bases: 10. This CDR3 has 17 amino acids. From germline, CDR1 is LNHNV and CDR2 YYDKDF (reference sequence). CDR3 sequence: CATSRSGRVAGQETQYF. The CDR3, as DNA: TGTGCCACCAGCAGATCGGGTAGGGTAGCGGGGCAAGAGACCCAGTACTTC. Full variable domain (remainder filled in from reference TRBV15 and TRBJ2-5): DAMVIQNPRYQVTQFGKPVTLSCSQTLNHNVMYWYQQKSSQAPKLLFHYYDKDFNNEADTPDNFQSRRPNTSFCFLDIRSPGLGDTAMYLCATSRSGRVAGQETQYFGPGTRLLVL.

This chain joins TRBV29-1 and TRBJ2-3; 7 bases are shared with TRBD1. Trimming took 7 bases from V and 3 from J; bases not matched to a gene: 10. This CDR3 spans 14 amino acids. CDR1 SQVTM and CDR2 ANQGSEA come from the germline V gene. Here the CDR3 DNA reads TGCAGCGCCGCTGAGGGGGCCGCGACAGATACGCAGTATTTT. It is translated as CSAAEGAATDTQYF.

The gene calls are TRBV11-2 and TRBJ1-1; no firm D call. CDR1 is SGHAT and CDR2 is FQNNGV in the germline V gene. The ends were cut back, 0 bases at V and 1 base at J, with 9 bases in the middle. CDR3 size: 15 residues. In nucleotides, the CDR3 is TGTGCCAGCAGCTTAGACGGGCACCCGAACACTGAAGCTTTCTTT. Translation: CASSLDGHPNTEAFF.

V and J are TRBV4-3 and TRBJ1-5; the D gene is possibly TRBD1 (6 bases). Germline V CDR1 and CDR2: LGHNA, YSLEER. This CDR3 comprises 15 residues. The V and J ends lost 0 bases and 6 bases respectively, with 12 bases between them. This CDR3 is CASSQDGGPGQPQHF. CDR3 DNA: TGCGCCAGCAGCCAAGATGGGGGGCCGGGTCAGCCCCAGCATTTT.

The genes are TRBV2 and TRBJ2-5; 8 nucleotides match TRBD2. Germline V gene data show CDR1 as SNHLY and CDR2 as FYNNEI. The V and J ends lost 5 bases and 5 bases, in that order; junction bases with no gene match: 13. The CDR3 loop spans 16 amino acids. DNA of the CDR3: TGTGCCAGCAGTCCTACTAGCGGAGGGGTAGCCGAGACCCAGTACTTC. This sequence encodes CASSPTSGGVAETQYF.

The chain is built from TRBV2 and TRBJ2-7; TRBD1 matches 8 bases. The CDR3 runs 14 residues. The V gene's germline CDR1 is SNHLY and CDR2 FYNNEI. With V trimmed by 5 bases and J by 0 bases, 3 bases remained unmatched. CDR3 sequence: CASSKGQGSYEQYF. For the CDR3, the DNA is TGTGCCAGCAGTAAAGGACAGGGCTCCTACGAGCAGTACTTC.

The chain links TRBV5-1 to TRBJ2-5, with unresolved D. The CDR3 runs 14 residues. Trimming pared 2 bases from V and 2 bases from J, leaving 10 bases between. Germline V gives CDR1 SGHRS, CDR2 YFSETQ. CDR3 region: CASSFAGPQETQYF. The DNA of the CDR3 is TGCGCCAGCAGCTTTGCAGGACCTCAAGAGACCCAGTACTTC.

The chain carries TRBV30 and TRBJ2-3; 8 bases are shared with TRBD2. This CDR3 has 15 residues. V shed 0 bases, J shed 4 bases, and the junction held 6 bases outside the gene matches. The germline V gene has CDR1 GTSNPN and CDR2 SVGIG (reference sequence). The CDR3 nucleotides read TGTGCCTGGAGTGTGGTTAGCGGGGCCGCAGATACGCAGTATTTT. Its translation: CAWSVVSGAADTQYF.